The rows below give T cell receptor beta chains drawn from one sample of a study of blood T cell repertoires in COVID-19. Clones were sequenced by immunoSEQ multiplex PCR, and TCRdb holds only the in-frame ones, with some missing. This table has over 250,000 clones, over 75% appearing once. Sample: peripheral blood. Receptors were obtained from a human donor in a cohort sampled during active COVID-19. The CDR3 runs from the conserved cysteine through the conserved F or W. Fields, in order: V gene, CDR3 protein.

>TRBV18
CASSQLGLNTQYF
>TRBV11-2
CASSRQGLSTGELFF
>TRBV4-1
CASSQTTGVLLGQPQHF
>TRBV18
CASSTVNTEAFF
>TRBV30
CAWKKTANRQETQYF
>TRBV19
CASSIRGPGQGAYEQYF
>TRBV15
CATSRDGGSNQPQHF
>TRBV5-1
CASSSQTGSYNEQFF
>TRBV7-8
CASSFRRMGGPQHF
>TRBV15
CATSRARGWNEQFF
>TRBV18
CASSPLGPRRGDQETQYF
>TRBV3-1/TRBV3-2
CASSQGDRSRYGYTF
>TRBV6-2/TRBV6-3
CASSYLQGEQYF
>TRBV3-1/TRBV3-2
CASSQGQAFEAFF